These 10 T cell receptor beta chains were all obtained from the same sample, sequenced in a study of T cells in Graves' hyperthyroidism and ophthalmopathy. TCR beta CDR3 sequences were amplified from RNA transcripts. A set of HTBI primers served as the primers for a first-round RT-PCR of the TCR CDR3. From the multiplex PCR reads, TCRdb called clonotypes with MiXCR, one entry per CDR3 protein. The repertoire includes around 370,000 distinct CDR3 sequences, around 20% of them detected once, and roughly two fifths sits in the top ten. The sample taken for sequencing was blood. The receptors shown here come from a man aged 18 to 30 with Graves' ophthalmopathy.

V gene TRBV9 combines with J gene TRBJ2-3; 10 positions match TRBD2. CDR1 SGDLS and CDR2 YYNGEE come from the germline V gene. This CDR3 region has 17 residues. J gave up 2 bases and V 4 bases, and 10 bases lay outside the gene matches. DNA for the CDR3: TGTGCCAGCAGCCAAGCGGGAGGGGCGGAGCCCACAGATACGCAGTATTTT. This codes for CASSQAGGAEPTDTQYF.

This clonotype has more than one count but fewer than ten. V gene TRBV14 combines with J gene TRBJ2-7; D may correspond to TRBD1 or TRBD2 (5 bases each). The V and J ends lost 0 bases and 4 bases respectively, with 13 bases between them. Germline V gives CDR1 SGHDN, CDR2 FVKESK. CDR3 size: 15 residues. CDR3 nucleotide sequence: TGTGCCAGCAGCCAAGATCCCAGGGAGAGATACGAGCAGTACTTC. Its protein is CASSQDPRERYEQYF.

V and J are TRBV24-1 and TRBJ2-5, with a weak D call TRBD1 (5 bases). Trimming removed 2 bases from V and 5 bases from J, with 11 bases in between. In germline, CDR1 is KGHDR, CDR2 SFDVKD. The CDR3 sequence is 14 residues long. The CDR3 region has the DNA TGTGCCACCAGTGATTCAGGGTTTGCCGAGACCCAGTACTTC. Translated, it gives CATSDSGFAETQYF.

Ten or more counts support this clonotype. The CDR3 DNA reads as TGTGCCAGCAAAAGACAGGGGGCAAACACTGAAGCTTTCTTT. Amino acid sequence: CASKRQGANTEAFF. This chain joins TRBV28 and TRBJ1-1, with TRBD1 matching over 10 bases. V gave up 7 bases and J gave up 2 bases; unmatched junction bases: 4. Germline V CDR1 and CDR2: MDHEN, SYDVKM. This CDR3 has 14 residues.

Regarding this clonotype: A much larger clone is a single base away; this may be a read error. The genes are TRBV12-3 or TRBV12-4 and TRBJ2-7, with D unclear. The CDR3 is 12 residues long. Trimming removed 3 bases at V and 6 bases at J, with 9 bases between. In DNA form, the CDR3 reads TGTGCCAGCAGTTTTTCGGTTTGCGAGCAGTACTTC. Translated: CASSFSVCEQYF.

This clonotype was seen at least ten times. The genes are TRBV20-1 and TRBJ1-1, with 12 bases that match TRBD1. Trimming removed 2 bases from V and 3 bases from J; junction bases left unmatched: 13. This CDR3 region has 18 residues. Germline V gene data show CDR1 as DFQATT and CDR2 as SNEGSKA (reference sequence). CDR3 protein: CSARRGTGGVWGDTEAFF. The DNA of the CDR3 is TGCAGTGCTAGACGCGGGACAGGGGGCGTGTGGGGGGACACTGAAGCTTTCTTT.

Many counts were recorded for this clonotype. The DNA of the CDR3 is TGCGCCAGCAGCTGGACTGAGAGAGGGACTGAAGCTTTCTTT. Its protein product is CASSWTERGTEAFF. The chain joins TRBV5-1 to TRBJ1-1; no clear D gene. Trimming removed 3 bases at V and 5 bases at J, with 14 bases between. Germline V gene lookup returns CDR1 SGHRS and CDR2 YFSETQ. The CDR3 consists of 14 residues.

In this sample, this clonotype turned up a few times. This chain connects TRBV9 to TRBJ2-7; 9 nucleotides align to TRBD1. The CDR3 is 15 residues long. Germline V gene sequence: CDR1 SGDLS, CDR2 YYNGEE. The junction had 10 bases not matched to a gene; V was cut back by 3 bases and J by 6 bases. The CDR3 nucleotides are TGTGCCAGCAGCGCGGAACCGGGACAGGGTGGCGAGCAGTACTTC. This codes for CASSAEPGQGGEQYF.

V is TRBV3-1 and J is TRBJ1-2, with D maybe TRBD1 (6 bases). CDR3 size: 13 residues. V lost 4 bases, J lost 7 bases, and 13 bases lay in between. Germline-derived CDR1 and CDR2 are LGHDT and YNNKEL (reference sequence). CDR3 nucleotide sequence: TGTGCCAGCAGCCCGACCCGCAGGGGTGGCTACACCTTC. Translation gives CASSPTRRGGYTF.

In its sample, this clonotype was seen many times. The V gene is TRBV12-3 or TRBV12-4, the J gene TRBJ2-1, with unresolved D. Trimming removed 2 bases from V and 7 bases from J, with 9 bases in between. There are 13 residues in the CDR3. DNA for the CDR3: TGTGCCAGCAGTTTACTAAGGCGGAATGAGCAGTTCTTC. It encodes CASSLLRRNEQFF.